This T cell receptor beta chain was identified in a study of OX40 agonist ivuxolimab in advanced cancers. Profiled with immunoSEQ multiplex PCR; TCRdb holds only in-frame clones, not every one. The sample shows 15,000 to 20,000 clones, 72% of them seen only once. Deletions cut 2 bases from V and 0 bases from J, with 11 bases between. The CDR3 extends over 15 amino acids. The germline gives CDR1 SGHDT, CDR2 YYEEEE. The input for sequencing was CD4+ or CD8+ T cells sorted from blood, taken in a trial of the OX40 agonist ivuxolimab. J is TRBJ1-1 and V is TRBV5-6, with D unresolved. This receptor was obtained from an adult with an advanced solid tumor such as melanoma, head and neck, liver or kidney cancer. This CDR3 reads CASSFRSGVNTEAFF. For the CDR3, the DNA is TGTGCCAGCAGCTTTCGGTCGGGTGTGAACACTGAAGCTTTCTTT. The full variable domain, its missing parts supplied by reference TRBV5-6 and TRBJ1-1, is DAGVTQSPTHLIKTRGQQVTLRCSPKSGHDTVSWYQQALGQGPQFIFQYYEEEERQRGNFPDRFSGHQFPNYSSELNVNALLLGDSALYLCASSFRSGVNTEAFFGQGTRLTVV.